This TCR beta chain was documented in a study of PD-1 blockade in classical Hodgkin lymphoma. General study results and limits: The authors excluded patients who started nivolumab under 1 year after ASCT.

Worth noting for this clone: The antigen is undetermined.

V was pared by 2 bases and J by 5 bases, with 22 bases between. The CDR3 loop spans 17 amino acids. Germline V gives CDR1 SNHLY, CDR2 FYNNEI. Method: immunoSEQ multiplex PCR; TCRdb's copy keeps in-frame clones and lacks some. The data contain under 100,000 clones, approximately 88% of them singletons. All patients relapsed after autologous stem cell transplantation, and brentuximab vedotin exposure varied. The chain joins TRBV2 to TRBJ2-7; D might be TRBD1 (8 bases). This clonotype originated in a human donor with classical Hodgkin lymphoma. The specimen was peripheral blood mononuclear cells (PBMCs), collected at baseline. For the CDR3, the DNA is TGTGCCAGCAGTGAAACACGGACAGGGAGGGGTATCGACGAGCAGTACTTC. Translation gives CASSETRTGRGIDEQYF.